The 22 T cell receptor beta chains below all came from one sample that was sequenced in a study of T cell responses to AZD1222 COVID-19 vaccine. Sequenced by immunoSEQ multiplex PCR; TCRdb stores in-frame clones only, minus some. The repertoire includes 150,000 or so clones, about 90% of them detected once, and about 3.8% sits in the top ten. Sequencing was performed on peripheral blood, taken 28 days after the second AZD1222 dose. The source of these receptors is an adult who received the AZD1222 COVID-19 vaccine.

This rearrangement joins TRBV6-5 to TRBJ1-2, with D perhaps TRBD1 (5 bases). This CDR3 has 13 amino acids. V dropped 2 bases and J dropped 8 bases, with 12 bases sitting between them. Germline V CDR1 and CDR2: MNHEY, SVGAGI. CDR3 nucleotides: TGTGCCAGCAGTTACGGTGGGGGGTACGGCTACACCTTC. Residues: CASSYGGGYGYTF.

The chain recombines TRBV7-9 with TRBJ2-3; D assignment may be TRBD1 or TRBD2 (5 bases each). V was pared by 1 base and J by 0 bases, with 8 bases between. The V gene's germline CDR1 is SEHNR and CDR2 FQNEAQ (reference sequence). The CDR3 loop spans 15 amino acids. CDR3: CASSLEGRSTDTQYF. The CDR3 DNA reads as TGTGCCAGCAGCTTAGAGGGGAGAAGCACAGATACGCAGTATTTT.

Here the CDR3 reads CASSLATGGTDTQYF. DNA of the CDR3: TGTGCCAGCAGCTTAGCCACAGGGGGCACAGATACGCAGTATTTT. The chain combines TRBV11-3 with TRBJ2-3; TRBD1 matches 7 bases. Trimming took 1 base from V and 1 from J; bases not matched to a gene: 2. CDR3 size: 15 residues. Germline V gene sequence: CDR1 SGHNT, CDR2 YENEEA.

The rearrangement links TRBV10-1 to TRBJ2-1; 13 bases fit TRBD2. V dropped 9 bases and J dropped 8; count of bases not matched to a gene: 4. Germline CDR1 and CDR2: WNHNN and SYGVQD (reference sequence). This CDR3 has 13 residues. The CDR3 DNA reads TGCGCCAGGGGGACTAGCGGGGTCCATGAGCAGTTCTTC. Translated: CARGTSGVHEQFF.

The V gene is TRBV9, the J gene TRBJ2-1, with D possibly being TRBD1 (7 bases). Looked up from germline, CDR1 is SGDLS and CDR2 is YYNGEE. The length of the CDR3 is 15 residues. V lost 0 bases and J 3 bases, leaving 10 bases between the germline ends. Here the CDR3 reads CASSVGQGGYNEQFF. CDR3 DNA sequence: TGTGCCAGCAGCGTAGGGCAGGGGGGCTACAATGAGCAGTTCTTC.

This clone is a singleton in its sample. CDR3 sequence (DNA): TGTGCCAGCAGCTTGGATGGGACAGGGTACGATACGCAGTATTTT. This translates into CASSLDGTGYDTQYF. V gene TRBV5-4 combines with J gene TRBJ2-3; TRBD1 agrees at 9 bases. Germline values: CDR1 SGHNT, CDR2 YYREEE (reference sequence). The CDR3 contains 15 residues. V was clipped by 0 bases and J by 6 bases; unmatched bases: 5.

CDR3 in amino acids: CASSFGRRHPQETQYF. In DNA form, the CDR3 reads TGTGCCAGCAGCTTCGGGAGACGCCACCCCCAAGAGACCCAGTACTTC. The gene calls are TRBV7-9 and TRBJ2-5; possibly TRBD2 for D (6 bases). V lost 3 bases and J lost 1, with 15 bases in between. The CDR3 runs 16 residues. CDR1 SEHNR and CDR2 FQNEAQ come from the germline V gene (reference sequence).

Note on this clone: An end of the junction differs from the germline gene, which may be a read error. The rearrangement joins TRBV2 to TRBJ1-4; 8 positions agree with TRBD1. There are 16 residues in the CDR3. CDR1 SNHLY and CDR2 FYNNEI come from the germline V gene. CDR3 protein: CASSEGTGSGREKLFF. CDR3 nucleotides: TGTGCCAGCAGCGAAGGGACAGGCTCCGGGAGGGAAAAACTGTTTTTT. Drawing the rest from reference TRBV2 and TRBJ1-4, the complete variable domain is EPEVTQTPSHQVTQMGQEVILRCVPISNHLYFYWYRQILGQKVEFLVSFYNNEISEKSEIFDDQFSVERPDGSNFTLKIRSTKLEDSAMYFCASSEGTGSGREKLFFGSGTQLSVL.

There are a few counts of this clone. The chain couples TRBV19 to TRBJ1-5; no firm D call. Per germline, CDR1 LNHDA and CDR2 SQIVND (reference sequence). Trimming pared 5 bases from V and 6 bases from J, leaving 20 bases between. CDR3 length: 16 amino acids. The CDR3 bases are TGTGCCAGTAGTGAGGCAGGTTACCGTGAGGGTCAGCCCCAGCATTTT. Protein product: CASSEAGYREGQPQHF.

DNA for the CDR3: TGTGCCAGCAGCGCGACCGGGCCGTACTATGGCTACACCTTC. Translating gives CASSATGPYYGYTF. The rearrangement links TRBV7-2 to TRBJ1-2; D gene uncertain. Trimming pared 5 bases from V and 3 bases from J, leaving 13 bases between. CDR1 and CDR2 (germline): SGHTA, FQGNSA. The CDR3 spans 14 residues.

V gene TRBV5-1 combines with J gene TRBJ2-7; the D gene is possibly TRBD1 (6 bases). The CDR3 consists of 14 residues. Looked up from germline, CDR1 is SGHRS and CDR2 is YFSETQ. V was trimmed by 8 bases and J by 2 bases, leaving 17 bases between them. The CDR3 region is CASSAGTTTYEQYF. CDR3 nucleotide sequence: TGCGCCAGTTCGGCCGGGACAACTACCTACGAGCAGTACTTC.

The CDR3 spells CASSFFNQPQHF. CDR3 DNA: TGTGCCAGCAGCTTTTTTAATCAGCCCCAGCATTTT. The chain couples TRBV5-6 to TRBJ1-5; D not certain. This CDR3 is 12 amino acids long. V was pared by 2 bases and J by 4 bases, with 4 bases between. Germline V gene lookup returns CDR1 SGHDT and CDR2 YYEEEE.

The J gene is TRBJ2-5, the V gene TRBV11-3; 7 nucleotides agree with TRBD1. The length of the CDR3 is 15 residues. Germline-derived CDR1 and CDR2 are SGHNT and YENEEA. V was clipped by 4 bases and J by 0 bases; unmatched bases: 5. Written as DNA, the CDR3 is TGTGCCAGCAGCTCGACAGGGCTAAACCAAGAGACCCAGTACTTC. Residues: CASSSTGLNQETQYF.

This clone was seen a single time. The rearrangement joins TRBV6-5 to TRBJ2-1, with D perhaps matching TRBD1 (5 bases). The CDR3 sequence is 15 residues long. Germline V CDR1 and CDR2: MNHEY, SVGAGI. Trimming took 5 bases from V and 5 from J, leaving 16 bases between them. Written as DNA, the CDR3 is TGTGCCAGCAGTACCTACGGAAAGACAGACAATGAGCAGTTCTTC. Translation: CASSTYGKTDNEQFF.

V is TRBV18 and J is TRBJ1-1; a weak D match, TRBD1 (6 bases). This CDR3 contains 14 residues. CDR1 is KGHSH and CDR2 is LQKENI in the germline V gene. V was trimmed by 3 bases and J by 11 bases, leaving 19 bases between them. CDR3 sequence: CASSPTGRSGGAFF. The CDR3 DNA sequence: TGTGCCAGCTCACCCACAGGGCGAAGCGGTGGGGCTTTCTTT.

The CDR3 sequence: CASSLQTGASNQPQHF. The CDR3 coding sequence is TGTGCCAGCAGCTTACAGACAGGTGCCAGCAATCAGCCCCAGCATTTT. This rearrangement joins TRBV7-2 to TRBJ1-5; a weak D match, TRBD1 (6 bases). The V end was cut by 2 bases, the J end by 1 base, with 12 bases between. The CDR3 is 16 amino acids. Looked up from germline, CDR1 is SGHTA and CDR2 is FQGNSA.

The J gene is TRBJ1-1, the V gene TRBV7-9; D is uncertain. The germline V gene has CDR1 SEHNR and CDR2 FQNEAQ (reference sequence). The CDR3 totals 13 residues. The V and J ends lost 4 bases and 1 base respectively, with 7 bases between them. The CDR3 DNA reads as TGTGCCAGCAGCTGGCGGTGGAACACTGAAGCTTTCTTT. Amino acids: CASSWRWNTEAFF. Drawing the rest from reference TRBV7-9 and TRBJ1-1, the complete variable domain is DTGVSQNPRHKITKRGQNVTFRCDPISEHNRLYWYRQTLGQGPEFLTYFQNEAQLEKSRLLSDRFSAERPKGSFSTLEIQRTEQGDSAMYLCASSWRWNTEAFFGQGTRLTVV.

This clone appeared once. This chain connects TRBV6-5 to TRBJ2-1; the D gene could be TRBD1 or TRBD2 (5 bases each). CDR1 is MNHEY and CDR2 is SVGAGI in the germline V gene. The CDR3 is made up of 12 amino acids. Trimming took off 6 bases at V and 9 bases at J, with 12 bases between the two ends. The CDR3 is CASRGTGVEQFF. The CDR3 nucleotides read TGTGCCAGCAGAGGGACGGGCGTTGAGCAGTTCTTC.

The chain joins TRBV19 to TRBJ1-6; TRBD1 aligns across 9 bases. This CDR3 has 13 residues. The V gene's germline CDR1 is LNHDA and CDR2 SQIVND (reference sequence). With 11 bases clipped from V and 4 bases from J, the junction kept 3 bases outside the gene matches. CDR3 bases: TGTGCCGTACAGGGGGCGTATAATTCACCCCTCCACTTT. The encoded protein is CAVQGAYNSPLHF. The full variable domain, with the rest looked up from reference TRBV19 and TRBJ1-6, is DGGITQSPKYLFRKEGQNVTLSCEQNLNHDAMYWYRQDPGQGLRLIYYSQIVNDFQKGDIAEGYSVSREKKESFPLTVTSAQKNPTAFYLCAVQGAYNSPLHFGNGTRLTVT.

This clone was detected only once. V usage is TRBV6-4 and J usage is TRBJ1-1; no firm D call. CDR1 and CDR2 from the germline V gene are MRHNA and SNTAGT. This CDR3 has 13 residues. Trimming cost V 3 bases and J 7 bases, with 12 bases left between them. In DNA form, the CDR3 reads TGTGCCAGCAGTGAATCGACACTGAGTGAAGCTTTCTTT. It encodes CASSESTLSEAFF.

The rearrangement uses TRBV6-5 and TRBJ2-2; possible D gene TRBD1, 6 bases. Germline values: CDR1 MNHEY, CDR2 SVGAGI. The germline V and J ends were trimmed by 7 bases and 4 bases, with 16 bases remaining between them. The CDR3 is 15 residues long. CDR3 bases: TGTGCCAGCAACCCAGGGACACTAGTCACCGGGGAGCTGTTTTTT. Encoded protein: CASNPGTLVTGELFF.

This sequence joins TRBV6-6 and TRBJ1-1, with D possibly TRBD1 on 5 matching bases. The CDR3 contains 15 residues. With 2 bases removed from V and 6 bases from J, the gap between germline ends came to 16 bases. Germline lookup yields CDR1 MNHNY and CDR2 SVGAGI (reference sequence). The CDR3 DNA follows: TGTGCCAGCAGTTACACAGAGGGTGGGGGTTCTGAAGCTTTCTTT. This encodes CASSYTEGGGSEAFF.